These 2 T cell receptor beta chains were all obtained from the same sample, sequenced in a study of T cell repertoires in aging, cancer and after chemotherapy. Amplification of TCR beta used genomic DNA extracted from peripheral blood. A mixed TRB-A/B primer pool amplified rearranged TRB by multiplex touch-down PCR. TCRdb used MiXCR to reprocess the multiplex PCR reads, holding one entry per CDR3 protein. The data contain about 12,000 distinct CDR3 sequences, roughly 28% of them singletons. Sequenced: blood. The receptors derive from a human donor in good health.

The rearrangement joins TRBV27 to TRBJ2-3; D unresolved. The CDR3 is 15 residues long. Germline V gives CDR1 MNHEY, CDR2 SMNVEV (reference sequence). Trimming stripped 5 bases from V and 3 bases from J, with 15 bases between. The CDR3: CASSPPGRLTDTQYF. CDR3 bases: TGTGCCAGCAGTCCTCCCGGGCGGTTGACAGATACGCAGTATTTT.

The J gene is TRBJ2-7, the V gene TRBV18; D perhaps matches TRBD2 (5 bases). The V and J ends lost 8 bases and 1 base respectively, with 18 bases between them. CDR1 and CDR2 from the germline V gene are KGHSH and LQKENI. CDR3 length: 15 residues. The CDR3 loop is CASMTGSGFSYEQYF. The CDR3 nucleotides read TGTGCCAGCATGACTGGTTCGGGGTTTTCCTACGAGCAGTACTTC. Full variable domain (missing parts from reference TRBV18 and TRBJ2-7): NAGVMQNPRHLVRRRGQEARLRCSPMKGHSHVYWYRQLPEEGLKFMVYLQKENIIDESGMPKERFSAEFPKEGPSILRIQQVVRGDSAAYFCASMTGSGFSYEQYFGPGTRLTVT.